The rows below give T cell receptor beta chains drawn from one sample of a study of T-cell reconstitution after alpha-beta-depleted transplantation in children. Via MiXCR, TCRdb re-called the PCR reads, giving one row per CDR3 protein. The data show hundreds of thousands of distinct CDR3 sequences, approximately 17% seen once. The material sequenced was PBMCs from the stem cell graft donor, taken from the stem cell graft. The receptors here all came from a human donor who donated a stem cell graft to a child with acute myeloid leukemia. Both conserved end residues are part of each CDR3. The D gene is left open where the match is weak. Size is omitted from some rows. Given values are once, few, many or a class for expanded clones.

D,size,V,J,CDR3,DNA
.,.,TRBV20-1,TRBJ1-2,CSAPGGGWHGYTF,TGCAGTGCTCCCGGAGGGGGTTGGCATGGCTACACCTTC
.,few,TRBV27,TRBJ2-5,CASSLWGEETQYF,TGTGCCAGCAGTTTATGGGGGGAAGAGACCCAGTACTTC
.,.,TRBV7-2,TRBJ2-1,CASSLSGGTYNGQFF,TGTGCCAGCAGCTTATCCGGGGGCACCTACAATGGGCAGTTCTTC
.,many,TRBV20-1,TRBJ2-5,CSVGPSQGYQETQYF,TGCAGTGTTGGACCTAGTCAGGGCTACCAAGAGACCCAGTACTTC
TRBD1,.,TRBV5-1,TRBJ1-6,CASNAGQGAHSPLNF,TGCGCCAGCAATGCGGGACAGGGGGCGCATTCACCCCTCAACTTT
.,.,TRBV24-1,TRBJ2-3,CATSDLESGTQYF,TGTGCCACCAGTGATTTGGAGTCAGGGACGCAGTATTTT
TRBD1,many,TRBV20-1,TRBJ1-5,CSAKGTGEQPQHF,TGCAGTGCTAAGGGGACAGGGGAACAGCCCCAGCATTTT
.,few,TRBV5-1,TRBJ2-6,CASSLKRGANVLTF,TGCGCCAGCAGCTTAAAGCGTGGGGCCAACGTCCTGACTTTC
TRBD1,.,TRBV7-7,TRBJ1-6,CASSFIGQAHNSPLHF,TGTGCCAGCAGCTTCATCGGACAGGCTCATAATTCACCCCTCCACTTT
.,many,TRBV20-1,TRBJ2-1,CSARTRAVGEQFF,TGCAGTGCTAGAACTAGGGCGGTTGGAGAGCAGTTCTTC
.,many,TRBV27,TRBJ2-7,CASSSPGSEQYF,TGTGCCAGCAGTTCTCCAGGGAGCGAGCAGTACTTC
TRBD1,many,TRBV20-1,TRBJ2-2,CSANRGYTGELFF,TGCAGTGCCAACAGGGGCTACACCGGGGAGCTGTTTTTT
.,many,TRBV20-1,TRBJ1-1,CSARRDTNTEAFF,TGCAGTGCTAGGAGGGATACTAACACTGAAGCTTTCTTT
TRBD1,.,TRBV7-8,TRBJ1-2,CASSLEVQAGGDRYGYTF,TGTGCCAGCAGCCTAGAGGTTCAGGCAGGGGGCGATCGCTATGGCTACACCTTC
TRBD2,many,TRBV15,TRBJ2-1,CATSEGGREVGEQFF,TGTGCCACCAGCGAAGGAGGACGGGAGGTCGGTGAGCAGTTCTTC
.,.,TRBV7-2,TRBJ1-6,CASSLVVPPLHF,TGTGCCAGCAGCTTAGTGGTTCCACCCCTCCACTTT
TRBD2,.,TRBV9,TRBJ2-1,CASSSAGGPYNEQFF,TGTGCCAGCAGCTCAGCGGGGGGGCCCTACAATGAGCAGTTCTTC
TRBD2,few,TRBV12-3/TRBV12-4,TRBJ2-3,CASSPGVTSGGADTQYF,TGTGCCAGCAGCCCAGGGGTGACAAGCGGGGGGGCAGATACGCAGTATTTT
TRBD2,.,TRBV7-2,TRBJ2-3,CASTGGGAPDTQYF,TGTGCCAGCACGGGCGGGGGGGCCCCCGATACGCAGTATTTT
TRBD2,.,TRBV5-1,TRBJ2-1,CASSLGPGLASNNEQFF,TGCGCCAGCAGCTTGGGGCCCGGACTAGCGTCTAACAATGAGCAGTTCTTC
TRBD1,many,TRBV20-1,TRBJ1-2,CSASSRDRGLTF,TGCAGTGCTAGCTCCCGGGACAGGGGGCTCACCTTC
TRBD1,.,TRBV18,TRBJ2-5,CASSPRRQGLQETQYF,TGTGCCAGCTCACCCCGCAGACAGGGATTACAAGAGACCCAGTACTTC
.,many,TRBV29-1,TRBJ1-4,CSVGTVGGKLFF,TGCAGCGTCGGGACGGTCGGAGGAAAACTGTTTTTT
.,many,TRBV3-1,TRBJ2-1,CASSPIGGALDWNEQFF,TGTGCCAGCAGCCCCATTGGTGGGGCGCTCGATTGGAATGAGCAGTTCTTC
TRBD1,.,TRBV12-3/TRBV12-4,TRBJ2-1,CASRPGQGYNEQFF,TGTGCCAGCAGGCCGGGACAGGGGTACAATGAGCAGTTCTTC
TRBD1,many,TRBV30,TRBJ1-1,CAWSVGTGTYTEAFF,TGTGCCTGGAGTGTAGGGACAGGGACGTACACTGAAGCTTTCTTT
.,many,TRBV7-2,TRBJ1-6,CASSPAGPNSPLHF,TGTGCCAGCAGCCCCGCAGGGCCTAATTCACCCCTCCACTTT
TRBD1,.,TRBV28,TRBJ1-3,CASSYRGRNTGNTIYF,TGTGCCAGCAGTTACAGGGGGCGAAATACGGGAAACACCATATATTTT
TRBD1,many,TRBV12-3/TRBV12-4,TRBJ1-1,CASSPTGVNTEAFF,TGTGCCAGCAGTCCCACAGGGGTGAACACTGAAGCTTTCTTT
TRBD1,many,TRBV12-3/TRBV12-4,TRBJ2-2,CASSRDRNTGELFF,TGTGCCAGCAGCAGGGACAGGAACACCGGGGAGCTGTTTTTT
TRBD2,many,TRBV6-2/TRBV6-3,TRBJ2-1,CASSWIAGGDDNEQFF,TGTGCCAGCAGTTGGATAGCGGGGGGTGACGACAATGAGCAGTTCTTC
TRBD2,many,TRBV7-2,TRBJ2-1,CASSPRGGPKQFF,TGTGCCAGCAGCCCACGCGGGGGGCCCAAGCAGTTCTTC
.,.,TRBV7-2,TRBJ2-6,CASSLSGGGGANVLTF,TGTGCCAGCAGCTTATCAGGGGGGGGTGGGGCCAACGTCCTGACTTTC
TRBD2,many,TRBV7-2,TRBJ2-1,CASSLGLAGEQFF,TGTGCCAGCAGCTTAGGGCTAGCGGGGGAGCAGTTCTTC
.,many,TRBV20-1,TRBJ2-1,CSATLSYNEQFF,TGCAGTGCTACCTTATCCTACAATGAGCAGTTCTTC
.,few,TRBV2,TRBJ2-1,CASSGYRVGDEQFF,TGTGCCAGCAGTGGATACAGGGTTGGCGATGAGCAGTTCTTC
.,many,TRBV29-1,TRBJ2-7,CSVEVPGPITYEQYF,TGCAGCGTTGAAGTTCCGGGACCCATCACCTACGAGCAGTACTTC
TRBD1,.,TRBV20-1,TRBJ2-2,CSASRSRTGGPGTGELFF,TGCAGTGCTTCTCGATCTAGAACAGGGGGCCCGGGCACCGGGGAGCTGTTTTTT
.,many,TRBV20-1,TRBJ1-1,CSATPGHMNTEAFF,TGCAGTGCCACCCCGGGACACATGAACACTGAAGCTTTCTTT
.,.,TRBV7-2,TRBJ2-3,CASSFPPTDTQYF,TGTGCCAGCAGCTTCCCCCCCACAGATACGCAGTATTTT
.,few,TRBV20-1,TRBJ1-3,CSAKGPGNTIYF,TGCAGTGCTAAGGGGCCCGGAAACACCATATATTTT
.,many,TRBV9,TRBJ1-1,CASGRGNTEAFF,TGTGCCAGCGGGCGGGGAAACACTGAAGCTTTCTTT
.,many,TRBV20-1,TRBJ1-5,CSAIPGVNQPQHF,TGCAGTGCGATACCGGGGGTCAATCAGCCCCAGCATTTT
TRBD1,many,TRBV20-1,TRBJ1-3,CSAPFGGGLRNTIYF,TGCAGTGCTCCGTTCGGAGGGGGCCTAAGAAACACCATATATTTT
.,.,TRBV12-3/TRBV12-4,TRBJ1-6,CASSFRGGGRSPLHF,TGTGCCAGCAGTTTCCGTGGAGGGGGTCGATCACCCCTCCACTTT
TRBD1,few,TRBV20-1,TRBJ2-2,CSASKDRVTGELFF,TGCAGTGCTAGTAAAGACAGGGTCACCGGGGAGCTGTTTTTT
.,few,TRBV7-2,TRBJ2-2,CASSLLITGELFF,TGTGCCAGCAGCTTACTGATCACCGGGGAGCTGTTTTTT
TRBD1,many,TRBV27,TRBJ1-2,CASSPDRGGDYGYTF,TGTGCCAGCAGTCCCGACAGGGGAGGTGACTATGGCTACACCTTC
.,.,TRBV12-3/TRBV12-4,TRBJ1-3,CASSLRAASGSGNTIYF,TGTGCCAGCAGTTTACGGGCGGCTAGCGGCTCTGGAAACACCATATATTTT
.,few,TRBV7-7,TRBJ1-4,CASSETDSFDEKLFF,TGTGCCAGCAGCGAGACGGACAGTTTTGATGAAAAACTGTTTTTT
TRBD2,many,TRBV20-1,TRBJ2-2,CSARLAGRNTGELFF,TGCAGTGCTAGACTAGCGGGAAGGAACACCGGGGAGCTGTTTTTT
TRBD1,many,TRBV10-3,TRBJ2-1,CAISESDRGLNEQFF,TGTGCCATCAGTGAGTCGGACAGGGGGCTAAATGAGCAGTTCTTC
.,few,TRBV6-1,TRBJ1-4,CASTPGTHNEKLFF,TGTGCCAGCACCCCCGGGACACATAATGAAAAACTGTTTTTT